Below, one T cell receptor (beta chain) is given with its context. This entry comes from a study of T-cell reconstitution after alpha-beta-depleted transplantation in children. TCRbeta library construction was performed incorporating unique molecular identifiers. From the PCR reads, TCRdb called clonotypes with MiXCR, one entry per CDR3 protein. The sample records roughly 610,000 distinct CDR3 sequences, about 10% being singletons. Deletions cut 0 bases from V and 5 bases from J, with 10 bases between. Germline assignment: CDR1 KGHSH and CDR2 LQKENI. The CDR3 extends over 14 amino acids. The chain couples TRBV18 to TRBJ2-5, with D unclear. The sequence was obtained from a human donor who donated a stem cell graft to a child with acute myeloid leukemia. This specimen consisted of PBMCs from the stem cell graft donor, obtained from the stem cell graft. CDR3 in DNA: TGTGCCAGCTCACCACCGGAAAATCCCGAGACCCAGTACTTC. Amino acid sequence: CASSPPENPETQYF.